Presented here are 15 T cell receptor beta chains from one specimen sequenced in a study of blood T cell repertoires in COVID-19. The data were produced by immunoSEQ multiplex PCR, yet TCRdb's version contains in-frame clones alone and is incomplete. The top ten clones hold about 1.5% of a sample with 400,000 to 500,000 clones, about 88% of them seen once. The sequenced sample was PBMCs or T cells enriched from blood (not recorded which). Receptors originate from a woman under 30 who had been exposed to COVID-19.

The rearrangement joins TRBV28 to TRBJ1-5, with 10 bases identical to TRBD1. Germline V CDR1 and CDR2: MDHEN, SYDVKM. The CDR3 length is 15 residues. J gave up 2 bases and V 6 bases, and 4 bases lay outside the gene matches. The CDR3 sequence is CASSSGTGGNQPQHF. The CDR3 bases are TGTGCCAGCAGCTCCGGGACAGGGGGCAATCAGCCCCAGCATTTT.

The chain couples TRBV10-3 to TRBJ2-1; 10 bases line up with TRBD2. The CDR3 has 15 amino acids. Germline V gives CDR1 ENHRY, CDR2 SYGVKD. The trim removed 4 bases at V and 5 bases at J, leaving 5 bases unmatched. As DNA, the CDR3 is TGTGCCATCAGTGGGAGCGGGACTAGCGACAATGAGCAGTTCTTC. Its translation: CAISGSGTSDNEQFF.

The chain carries TRBV4-3 and TRBJ1-6, with D possibly TRBD1 on 5 matching bases. This CDR3 region has 15 residues. In germline, CDR1 is LGHNA, CDR2 YSLEER. Trimming shortened V by 3 bases and J by 14 bases, and 20 bases separated the two germline ends. CDR3 in amino acids: CASSQEIEVGAALHF. Written as DNA, the CDR3 is TGCGCCAGCAGCCAGGAGATAGAGGTAGGGGCGGCCCTCCACTTT.

In DNA form, the CDR3 reads TGCGCCAGCAGCTTGTCTCGGAGTCTGAACACTGAAGCTTTCTTT. Translation: CASSLSRSLNTEAFF. The gene calls are TRBV5-1 and TRBJ1-1; D gene uncertain. CDR1 is SGHRS and CDR2 is YFSETQ in the germline V gene. The V end was cut by 1 base, the J end by 0 bases, with 10 bases between. CDR3 length equals 15 residues.

The V gene is TRBV28, the J gene TRBJ1-2, with D unresolved. V was cut by 2 bases and J by 4 bases, with 11 bases left in between. There are 14 residues in the CDR3. Germline V gene lookup returns CDR1 MDHEN and CDR2 SYDVKM. The CDR3 loop reads CASSLVVRSYGYTF. The CDR3 region has the DNA TGTGCCAGCAGTTTAGTGGTCAGAAGCTATGGCTACACCTTC.

The gene calls are TRBV27 and TRBJ2-2; TRBD2 matches at 11 bases. J was trimmed by 1 base and V by 4 bases; bases with no gene match: 8. Germline-derived CDR1 and CDR2 are MNHEY and SMNVEV (reference sequence). This CDR3 region has 18 residues. The CDR3 nucleotides read TGTGCCAGCAGTTCTTTTCAAGGACTAGCGGGGAACACCGGGGAGCTGTTTTTT. This encodes CASSSFQGLAGNTGELFF.

This CDR3 is CASSQGRGTEAFF. The CDR3 nucleotides read TGTGCCAGCAGCCAAGGACGGGGTACTGAAGCTTTCTTT. This chain uses TRBV3-1 (or the pseudogene TRBV3-2) with TRBJ1-1; D is unresolved. The CDR3 is 13 residues long. Germline CDR1 reads LGHDT; CDR2 reads YNNKEL (reference sequence). V was cut by 1 base and J by 5 bases, with 8 bases left in between.

The chain couples TRBV7-9 to TRBJ1-6; possible D gene TRBD1, 6 bases. V gave up 1 base and J gave up 9 bases, with 16 bases separating them. CDR1 SEHNR and CDR2 FQNEAQ come from the germline V gene (reference sequence). This CDR3 comprises 16 residues. The CDR3 DNA is TGTGCCAGCAGCTTAGGGTCGGGGGGCCAGGGTTCACCCCTCCACTTT. The encoded protein is CASSLGSGGQGSPLHF.

The chain is built from TRBV18 and TRBJ1-1, with D maybe TRBD1 (5 bases). With 6 bases removed from V and 0 bases from J, the gap between germline ends came to 14 bases. The CDR3 runs 15 residues. From germline, CDR1 is KGHSH and CDR2 LQKENI. The CDR3 nucleotides read TGTGCCAGCTCCCCCAGGGAGGGCATGAACACTGAAGCTTTCTTT. Amino acid sequence: CASSPREGMNTEAFF.

The chain has TRBV20-1 and TRBJ1-6; D remains unclear. The germline gives CDR1 DFQATT, CDR2 SNEGSKA (reference sequence). The length of the CDR3 is 11 residues. Trimming left V 6 bases short and J 13 bases short, with 13 bases between. Here the CDR3 DNA reads TGCAGTGCCAGGTTAGGTGTTCCCCTCCACTTT. Translated, it gives CSARLGVPLHF.

This chain joins TRBV3-1 (or the pseudogene TRBV3-2) and TRBJ1-4; D may be TRBD1 (6 bases). The CDR3 spans 14 residues. The germline V gene encodes CDR1 LGHDT and CDR2 YNNKEL (reference sequence). V lost 1 base to trimming and J lost 4 bases, with 7 bases between them. For the CDR3, the DNA is TGTGCCAGCAGCCAAGCCAGGGGTAATGAAAAACTGTTTTTT. It specifies CASSQARGNEKLFF.

This chain joins TRBV27 and TRBJ2-7, with 11 bases lining up with TRBD2. J gave up 4 bases and V 5 bases, and 1 base lay outside the gene matches. The CDR3 sequence is 13 residues long. Germline V gives CDR1 MNHEY, CDR2 SMNVEV (reference sequence). CDR3 region: CASSASGGYEQYF. DNA of the CDR3: TGTGCCAGCAGTGCTAGCGGGGGGTACGAGCAGTACTTC.

The V gene is TRBV13, the J gene TRBJ1-4, with TRBD1 as a possible D gene (5 bases). V gave up 4 bases and J gave up 8 bases, with 17 bases separating them. The CDR3 is made up of 15 amino acids. CDR1 is PRHDT and CDR2 is FYEKMQ in the germline V gene (reference sequence). The CDR3 DNA reads as TGTGCCAGCAGCTCCCTGCTGCAGGCAGGGGAAAAACTGTTTTTT. The encoded protein is CASSSLLQAGEKLFF.

This chain connects TRBV19 to TRBJ2-1, with 9 positions matching TRBD2. This CDR3 comprises 14 residues. The germline V gene has CDR1 LNHDA and CDR2 SQIVND (reference sequence). Unmatched junction bases numbered 8, after V lost 7 bases and J lost 7 bases. CDR3 loop: CASNLAGEKNEQFF. The CDR3 DNA reads as TGTGCCAGTAATTTAGCGGGAGAAAAAAATGAGCAGTTCTTC.

The chain carries TRBV19 and TRBJ2-3, with D maybe TRBD2 (5 bases). The V gene lost 11 bases and the J gene lost 3 bases, with 18 bases spanning the gap. Per the germline V gene, CDR1 is LNHDA and CDR2 is SQIVND (reference sequence). This CDR3 contains 14 residues. CDR3 nucleotides: TGTGCCTCAACCCCGGGGTGGCGGACAGATACGCAGTATTTT. Translation gives CASTPGWRTDTQYF. The variable domain in full, with the rest retrieved from reference TRBV19 and TRBJ2-3, is DGGITQSPKYLFRKEGQNVTLSCEQNLNHDAMYWYRQDPGQGLRLIYYSQIVNDFQKGDIAEGYSVSREKKESFPLTVTSAQKNPTAFYLCASTPGWRTDTQYFGPGTRLTVL.